One sample yielded the 2 T cell receptor beta chains listed below, sequenced in a study of beta chain features in type 1 diabetes. cDNA synthesis used the whole RNA isolate, giving expressed TCRB sequences. Here immunoSEQ multiplex PCR was the method, and the copy in TCRdb shows in-frame clones only, minus some. The profile shows a few hundred thousand clones, roughly an eighth of them singletons. Sample: naive CD4+ T cells from blood. Every receptor here comes from a man between 18 and 29 years old in good health.

This clone was detected a few times. This chain links TRBV7-8 with TRBJ2-3; TRBD1 aligns across 8 bases. The CDR3 has 16 residues. The J segment lost 6 bases and the V segment lost 3 bases, leaving 11 bases of the junction unmatched. Germline V gives CDR1 SGHVS, CDR2 FQNEAQ. CDR3 in amino acids: CASSFQRTGYADTQYF. CDR3 DNA: TGTGCCAGCAGCTTCCAGCGGACAGGGTATGCGGATACGCAGTATTTT.

This clone appeared a few times. V is TRBV7-8 and J is TRBJ1-1; 7 nucleotides agree with TRBD1. There are 13 residues in the CDR3. The germline V gene has CDR1 SGHVS and CDR2 FQNEAQ. V lost 5 bases to trimming and J lost 1 base; unmatched junction nucleotides: 1. The CDR3 sequence: CASSRDRNTEAFF. The CDR3 DNA follows: TGTGCCAGCAGCCGGGACAGGAACACTGAAGCTTTCTTT.